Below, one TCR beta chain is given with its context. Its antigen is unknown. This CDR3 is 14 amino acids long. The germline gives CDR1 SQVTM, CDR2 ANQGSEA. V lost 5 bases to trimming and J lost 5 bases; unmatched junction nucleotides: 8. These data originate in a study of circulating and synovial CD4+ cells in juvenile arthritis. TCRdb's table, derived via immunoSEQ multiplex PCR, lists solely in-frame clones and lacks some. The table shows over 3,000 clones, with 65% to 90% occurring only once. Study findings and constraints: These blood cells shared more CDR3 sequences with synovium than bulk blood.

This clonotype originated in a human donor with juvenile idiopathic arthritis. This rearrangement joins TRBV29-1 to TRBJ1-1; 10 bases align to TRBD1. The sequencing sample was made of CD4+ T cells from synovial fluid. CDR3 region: CSVRIGQGGTEAFF. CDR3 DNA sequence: TGCAGCGTTCGAATCGGACAGGGGGGAACTGAAGCTTTCTTT.